This T cell receptor beta chain comes out of a study of PD-L1 blockade in urothelial cancer (dated by TCRdb to about 2017). In terms of the full investigation: All patients started therapy in the mid-2010s and received atezolizumab 1,200 mg intravenously every 3 weeks. About 90% of the 29 patients were identified as males with urothelial cancer of bladder origin, and a prior smoking history was reported by 18 of 29 patients. Under 30 patients had pretreatment blood TCR-seq, about 25 had at least one posttreatment blood collection, and about 25 had tumor TCR-seq. Blood samples were analyzed at 3 weeks after treatment start (second dose) and at 6 weeks after treatment start. Several patients achieved durable clinical benefit and some 21 did not. Blood samples yielded a median of around 140,000 T cells and more than 80,000 unique TCRs, with median clonality approximately 0.08. Pretreatment tumor samples, along with matched peripheral blood collected serially before and after atezolizumab treatment, underwent TCR sequencing. Progression-free survival longer than 6 months counted as durable clinical benefit, and TCR features were additionally tested against both progression-free and overall survival. Whole exome sequencing and RNA sequencing of pretreatment tumors were performed alongside TCR sequencing in the same patients. The study, an exploratory multi-omic analysis, examined somatic, immune and clinical correlates of response to PD-L1 blockade with atezolizumab in urothelial cancer. Patients had an ECOG performance status of 0 or 1 and had received between 0 and 3 prior chemotherapy regimens. Here is what the overall study found, with its caveats: Small sample size (n ≈ 30) and many exploratory analyses mean the results are intended to be hypothesis-generating. A pretreatment peripheral blood TCR clonality below the median was linked to improved progression-free and overall survival. Greater expansion of tumor-associated TCR clones in peripheral blood 3 weeks after the start of treatment was observed in patients with durable benefit (n of about 24, p = 0.022).

Synthetic TCR analog templates were spiked into each PCR so that absolute template abundance could be estimated from read counts. The immunoSEQ assay used bias-controlled V and J gene primers to amplify TCRbeta CDR3 regions from genomic DNA. Sequencing of rearranged TCRbeta segments was performed at approximately 20X coverage. In the authors' own workflow: Sequencing errors were corrected by clustering, and CDR3s were annotated against IMGT so that V, D and J genes could be assigned. Out-of-frame and stop-codon sequences were excluded, and only productive TCRbeta rearrangements were used in downstream analyses. Clonality was computed as one minus Shannon entropy normalized by the log of the number of unique productive sequences. Clones differing between time points or between blood and tumor were identified by Fisher's exact test with Benjamini-Hochberg correction at adjusted p below 0.01. TCRdb limited this immuneACCESS table to in-frame rearrangements with V and J called. A share of clones is missing; checked studies link under half to unresolved V genes, and the rest is unexplained. Clonal size and the V and J genes are those of that table, whereas D and trimming came from the DNA. A total of about 53,000 clones appear in this sample, around 85% of them only once. Roughly 15% of the sample goes to the ten largest clones.

The CDR3 runs 15 residues from the cysteine to the phenylalanine. Of all the DNA, just the CDR3 is kept, 45 bases in frame from base 1. V trim: 1 base; J trim: 5 bases; unmatched bases: 7. The germline V gene encodes CDR1 SSHAT and CDR2 FNYEAQ (reference sequence). In the paper's terms, the time point label means: pretreatment peripheral blood. A total of 25 to 30 patients with locally advanced or metastatic urothelial carcinoma, treated at Memorial Sloan Kettering on a trial protocol, made up the cohort. Peripheral blood mononuclear cells were collected pretreatment and during treatment, at between 1 and 8 total time points per patient. The Qiagen DNeasy Blood extraction kit was used to purify genomic DNA from total PBMCs and tumor samples. PBMCs were collected pretreatment and during treatment, and were isolated and stored as previously described. For this clone: Its antigen is unknown. Base quality data are lacking; no much larger clone is found one base away.

The starting material was PBMCs, obtained around atezolizumab (anti-PD-L1) treatment. The receptor was derived from a woman aged 55 to 70 with urothelial cancer. This sequence uses TRBV7-7 and TRBJ2-5; 7 middle bases align to TRBD2. The DNA sequence reads TGTGCCAGCAGCTTAGGGGGGGGGTTGTTGGAGACCCAGTACTTC. This gives the protein CASSLGGGLLETQYF.